This T cell receptor (beta chain) was sequenced during a study of cytomegalovirus exposure and HLA in healthy donors. The CDR3 consists of 14 residues. Trimming at V came to 4 bases and at J to 2 bases, leaving 3 bases not matched to a gene. CDR1 is MNHEY, CDR2 SMNVEV, per germline (reference sequence). Both 60 Vbeta primers and 13 Jbeta primers went into the PCR. The repertoire was sequenced with immunoSEQ multiplex PCR; TCRdb's copy has only in-frame clones and lacks some. This table has about 120,000 clones, less than 80% appearing once. The clonotype originates from a man aged 35 to 55 in good health and CMV-seropositive. The chain links TRBV27 to TRBJ1-2, with 8 bases lining up with TRBD1. Source material: PBMCs. The CDR3 protein is CASSWTGRNYGYTF. For the CDR3, the DNA is TGTGCCAGCAGTTGGACAGGGCGGAACTATGGCTACACCTTC.